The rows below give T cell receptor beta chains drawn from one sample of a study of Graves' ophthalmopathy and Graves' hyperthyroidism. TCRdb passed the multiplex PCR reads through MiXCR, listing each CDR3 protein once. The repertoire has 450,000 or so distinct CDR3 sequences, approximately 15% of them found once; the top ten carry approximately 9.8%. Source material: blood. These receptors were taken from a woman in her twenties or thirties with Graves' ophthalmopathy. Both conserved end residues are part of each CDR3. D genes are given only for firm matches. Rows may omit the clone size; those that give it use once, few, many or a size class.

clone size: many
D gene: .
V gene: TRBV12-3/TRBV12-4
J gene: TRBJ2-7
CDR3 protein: CASSKTGTSEQYF
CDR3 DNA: TGTGCCAGCAGTAAAACCGGGACCAGCGAGCAGTACTTC

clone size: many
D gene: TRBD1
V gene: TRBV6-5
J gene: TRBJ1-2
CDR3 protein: CASSYSIQGAGGYTF
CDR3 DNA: TGTGCCAGCAGTTACTCGATACAGGGGGCAGGTGGCTACACCTTC

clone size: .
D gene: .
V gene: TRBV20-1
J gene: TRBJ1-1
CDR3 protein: CSAGGIDGMNTEAFF
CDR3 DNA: TGCAGTGCGGGGGGAATAGACGGGATGAACACTGAAGCTTTCTTT

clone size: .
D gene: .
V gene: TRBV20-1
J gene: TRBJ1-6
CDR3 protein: CSARDRRRGDNSPLHF
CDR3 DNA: TGCAGTGCTAGAGATCGTCGCAGGGGTGATAATTCACCCCTCCACTTT

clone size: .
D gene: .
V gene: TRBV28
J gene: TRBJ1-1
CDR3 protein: CASSYMNTEACF
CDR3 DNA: TGTGCCAGTTCGTACATGAACACTGAAGCTTGCTTT

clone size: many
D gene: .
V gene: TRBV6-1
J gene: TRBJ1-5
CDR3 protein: CASSGGVGQPQHF
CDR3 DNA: TGTGCCAGCAGTGGGGGGGTGGGTCAGCCCCAGCATTTT

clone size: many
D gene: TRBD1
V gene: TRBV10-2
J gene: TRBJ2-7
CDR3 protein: CATADRTYEQYF
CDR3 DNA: TGCGCCACCGCGGACAGGACCTACGAGCAGTACTTC

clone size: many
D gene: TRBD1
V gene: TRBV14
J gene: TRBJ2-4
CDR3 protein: CASSRGQGVTKNIQYF
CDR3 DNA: TGTGCCAGCAGCCGGGGACAGGGAGTGACCAAAAACATTCAGTACTTC

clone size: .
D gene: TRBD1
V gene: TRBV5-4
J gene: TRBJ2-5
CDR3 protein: CASSGGQGPETQYF
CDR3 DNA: TGTGCCAGCAGCGGGGGACAGGGTCCGGAGACCCAGTACTTC

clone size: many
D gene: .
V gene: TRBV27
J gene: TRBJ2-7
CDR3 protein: CASRRDRTSYEQYF
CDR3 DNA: TGTGCCAGCAGGAGAGACAGGACCTCCTACGAGCAGTACTTC

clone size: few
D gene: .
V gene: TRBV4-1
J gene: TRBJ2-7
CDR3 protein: CASSQGWGSSEQYF
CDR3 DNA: TGCGCCAGCAGCCAAGGTTGGGGGAGCTCCGAGCAGTACTTC

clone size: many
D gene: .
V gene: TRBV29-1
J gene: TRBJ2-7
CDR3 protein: CSVAPVQLHEQYF
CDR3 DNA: TGCAGCGTTGCTCCGGTTCAACTCCACGAGCAGTACTTC

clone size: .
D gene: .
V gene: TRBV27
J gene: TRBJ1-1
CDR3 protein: CASSLGSTGAFF
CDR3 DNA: TGTGCCAGCAGTTTAGGCTCCACTGGAGCTTTCTTT

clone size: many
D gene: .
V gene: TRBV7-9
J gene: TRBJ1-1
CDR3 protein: CASEETTPGNTEAFF
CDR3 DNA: TGTGCCAGCGAGGAAACCACGCCGGGGAACACTGAAGCTTTCTTT

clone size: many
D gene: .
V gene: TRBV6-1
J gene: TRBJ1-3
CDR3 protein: CASSEAAGHISGNTIYF
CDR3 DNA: TGTGCCAGCAGTGAAGCAGCGGGACACATCTCTGGAAACACCATATATTTT

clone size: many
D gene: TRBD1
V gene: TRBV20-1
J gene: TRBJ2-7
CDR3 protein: CTGWRTGIYEQYF
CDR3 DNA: TGCACCGGATGGAGGACAGGGATCTACGAGCAGTACTTC

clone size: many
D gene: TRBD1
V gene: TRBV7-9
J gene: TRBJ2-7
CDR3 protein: CASSYTGTAYEQYF
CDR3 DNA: TGTGCCAGCAGTTATACCGGGACAGCCTACGAGCAGTACTTC

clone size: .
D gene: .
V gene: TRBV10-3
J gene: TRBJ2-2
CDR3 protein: CAISDVRQVGTGDLFF
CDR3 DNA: TGTGCCATCAGTGACGTCCGGCAGGTAGGCACCGGGGATCTGTTTTTT

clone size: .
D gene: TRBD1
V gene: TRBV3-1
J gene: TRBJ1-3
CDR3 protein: CASSPRDRGREVGNTIYF
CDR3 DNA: TGTGCCAGCAGCCCTCGGGACAGGGGGCGAGAGGTTGGAAACACCATATATTTT

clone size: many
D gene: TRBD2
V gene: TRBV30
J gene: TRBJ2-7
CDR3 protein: CAWSALAGGPDEQYF
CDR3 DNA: TGTGCCTGGAGTGCCCTAGCGGGAGGGCCAGACGAGCAGTACTTC

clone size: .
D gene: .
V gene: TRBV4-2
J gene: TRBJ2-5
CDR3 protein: CASSQDHSGRETQYF
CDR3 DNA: TGTGCCAGCAGCCAAGATCACTCTGGCAGGGAGACCCAGTACTTC

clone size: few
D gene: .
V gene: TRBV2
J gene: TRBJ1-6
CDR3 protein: CASKRPGHLYNSPLHF
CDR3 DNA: TGTGCCAGCAAGAGGCCGGGGCACCTCTATAATTCACCCCTCCACTTT

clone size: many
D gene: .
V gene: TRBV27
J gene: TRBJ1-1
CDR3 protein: CASSGKTEAFF
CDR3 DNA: TGTGCCAGCAGTGGAAAAACTGAAGCTTTCTTT

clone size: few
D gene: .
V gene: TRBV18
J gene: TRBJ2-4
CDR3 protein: CASSWGPSVAKNIQYF
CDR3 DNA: TGTGCCAGCTCGTGGGGGCCATCCGTCGCCAAAAACATTCAGTACTTC

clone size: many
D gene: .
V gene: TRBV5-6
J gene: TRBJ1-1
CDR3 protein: CASSLDDGRVNTEAFF
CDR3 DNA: TGTGCCAGCAGCTTGGATGATGGCAGAGTGAACACTGAAGCTTTCTTT

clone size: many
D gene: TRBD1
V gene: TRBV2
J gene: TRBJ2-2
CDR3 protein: CASSPLTGQHTGELFF
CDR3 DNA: TGTGCCAGCAGCCCATTGACGGGACAGCACACCGGGGAGCTGTTTTTT

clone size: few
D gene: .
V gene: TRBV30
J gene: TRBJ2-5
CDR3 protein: CAWSVGQPQTQYF
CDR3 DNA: TGTGCCTGGAGTGTGGGACAACCCCAGACCCAGTACTTC

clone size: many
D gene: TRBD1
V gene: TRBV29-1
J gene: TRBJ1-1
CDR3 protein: CSVTGQRMNTEAFF
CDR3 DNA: TGCAGCGTAACGGGACAGCGCATGAACACTGAAGCTTTCTTT

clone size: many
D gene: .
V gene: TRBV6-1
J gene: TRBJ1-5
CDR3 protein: CASRQQGRNQPQHF
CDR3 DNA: TGTGCCAGCAGACAACAGGGACGCAATCAGCCCCAGCATTTT

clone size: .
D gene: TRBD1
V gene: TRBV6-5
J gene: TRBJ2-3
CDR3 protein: CASTWDRVKDTQYF
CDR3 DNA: TGTGCCAGCACTTGGGACAGGGTTAAAGATACGCAGTATTTT

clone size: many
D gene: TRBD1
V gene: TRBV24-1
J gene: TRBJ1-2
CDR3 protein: CATSGVDRGIDGYTF
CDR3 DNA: TGTGCCACCAGTGGGGTAGACAGGGGGATCGATGGCTACACCTTC

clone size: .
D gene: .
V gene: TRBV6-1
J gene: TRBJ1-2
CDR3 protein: CASQRLGHYGYTF
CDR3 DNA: TGTGCCAGCCAACGTTTAGGGCACTATGGCTACACCTTC

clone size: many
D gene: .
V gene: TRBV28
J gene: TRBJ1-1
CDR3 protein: CASSPLASTGAFF
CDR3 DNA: TGTGCCAGCAGTCCTCTGGCGTCCACTGGAGCTTTCTTT

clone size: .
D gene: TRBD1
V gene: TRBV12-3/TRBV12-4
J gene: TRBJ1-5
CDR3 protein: CASSRGADRARQPQHF
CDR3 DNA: TGTGCCAGCAGCCGGGGGGCGGACAGGGCTCGTCAGCCCCAGCATTTT

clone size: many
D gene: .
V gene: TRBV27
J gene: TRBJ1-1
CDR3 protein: CASKPGVGDTEAFF
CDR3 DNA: TGTGCCAGCAAACCCGGGGTGGGGGACACTGAAGCTTTCTTT

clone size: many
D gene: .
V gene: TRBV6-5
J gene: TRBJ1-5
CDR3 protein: CASSSTRGNQPQHF
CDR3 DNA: TGTGCCAGCAGTTCGACAAGAGGCAATCAGCCCCAGCATTTT

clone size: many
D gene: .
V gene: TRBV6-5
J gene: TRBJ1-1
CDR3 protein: CASSYSGGTEAFF
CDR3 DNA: TGTGCCAGCAGTTACTCAGGGGGCACTGAAGCTTTCTTT

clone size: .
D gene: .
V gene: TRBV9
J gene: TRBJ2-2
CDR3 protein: CASSVPPGHTGELFF
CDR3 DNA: TGTGCCAGCAGCGTACCTCCGGGGCACACCGGGGAGCTGTTTTTT

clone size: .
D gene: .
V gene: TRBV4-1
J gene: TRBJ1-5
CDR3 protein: CASSPTEGGQPQHF
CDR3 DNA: TGCGCCAGCAGCCCTACGGAGGGGGGTCAGCCCCAGCATTTT

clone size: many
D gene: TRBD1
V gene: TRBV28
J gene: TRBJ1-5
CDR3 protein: CASRKGTGGQPQHF
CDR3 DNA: TGTGCCAGCCGGAAGGGGACAGGGGGTCAGCCCCAGCATTTT

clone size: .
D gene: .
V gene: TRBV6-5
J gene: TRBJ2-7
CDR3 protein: CASSYSAIPYEQYF
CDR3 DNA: TGTGCCAGCAGTTACTCGGCGATTCCCTACGAGCAGTACTTC

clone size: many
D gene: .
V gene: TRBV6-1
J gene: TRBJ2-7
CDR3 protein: CASRRRGEQYF
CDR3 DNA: TGTGCCAGCAGGCGGAGGGGCGAGCAGTACTTC

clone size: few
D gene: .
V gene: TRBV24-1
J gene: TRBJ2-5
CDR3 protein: CATTAGDHGTQYF
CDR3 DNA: TGTGCCACCACCGCGGGTGATCATGGGACCCAGTACTTC

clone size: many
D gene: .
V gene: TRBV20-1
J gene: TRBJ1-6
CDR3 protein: CSVLVRGSHSPLHF
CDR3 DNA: TGCAGTGTCCTCGTCAGGGGCTCCCATTCACCCCTCCACTTT

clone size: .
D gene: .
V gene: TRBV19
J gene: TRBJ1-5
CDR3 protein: CASSATGPIANQPQHF
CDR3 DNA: TGTGCCAGTAGTGCGACGGGACCCATAGCCAATCAGCCCCAGCATTTT

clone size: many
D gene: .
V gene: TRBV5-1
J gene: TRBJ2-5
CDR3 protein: CASSRIHETQETQYF
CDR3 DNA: TGCGCCAGCAGCCGGATACACGAAACCCAAGAGACCCAGTACTTC

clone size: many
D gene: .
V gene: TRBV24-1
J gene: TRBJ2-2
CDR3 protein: CATRPDRETGELFF
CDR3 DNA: TGTGCCACCAGGCCAGACCGGGAGACCGGGGAGCTGTTTTTT

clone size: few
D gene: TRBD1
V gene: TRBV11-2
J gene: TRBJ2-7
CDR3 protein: CASSLAGTGNEQYF
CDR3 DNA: TGTGCCAGCAGCTTAGCCGGGACAGGGAACGAGCAGTACTTC

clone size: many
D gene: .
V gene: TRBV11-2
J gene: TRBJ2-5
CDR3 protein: CASSLSSLLTQYF
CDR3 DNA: TGTGCCAGCAGCTTAAGCTCCCTTCTGACCCAGTACTTC

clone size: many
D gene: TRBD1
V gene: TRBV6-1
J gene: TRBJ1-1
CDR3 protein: CASSGIQGASVTEAFF
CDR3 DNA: TGTGCCAGCAGTGGGATCCAGGGGGCGTCTGTAACTGAAGCTTTCTTT